These 11 T cell receptor beta chains originate from one sample sequenced in a study of T cells in localized non-small cell lung cancer. The assay was immunoSEQ multiplex PCR, and TCRdb's table has in-frame clones only and misses some. The table shows about 55,000 clones, with over 80% occurring only once. The sequences come from peripheral blood mononuclear cells, collected before any cancer treatment. All receptors come from a man aged 40-75 years with stage III lung adenocarcinoma.

The chain links TRBV11-2 to TRBJ2-1; D is perhaps TRBD2 (7 bases). V lost 7 bases and J 2 bases, leaving 15 bases between the germline ends. The CDR3 runs to 15 residues. Germline V gene data show CDR1 as SGHAT and CDR2 as FQNNGV. The CDR3 sequence: CASTTGGLTYNEQFF. In DNA form, the CDR3 reads TGTGCCAGCACCACGGGGGGCTTGACCTACAATGAGCAGTTCTTC.

This clone was detected a few times. V and J are TRBV6-6 and TRBJ2-3; the D is unclear. Trimming removed 5 bases from V and 5 bases from J, with 8 bases in between. The V gene's germline CDR1 is MNHNY and CDR2 SVGAGI (reference sequence). The CDR3 has 12 residues. CDR3 bases: TGTGCCAGCAGTCCGGATGGAGATACGCAGTATTTT. Protein product: CASSPDGDTQYF.

The V gene is TRBV13, the J gene TRBJ2-7; D is possibly TRBD2 (6 bases). Germline CDR1 reads PRHDT; CDR2 reads FYEKMQ (reference sequence). CDR3 length: 11 residues. With 5 bases removed from V and 6 bases from J, the gap between germline ends came to 8 bases. CDR3 amino acids: CASSAGGEQYF. Written as DNA, the CDR3 is TGTGCCAGCAGCGCCGGGGGCGAGCAGTACTTC. Using reference TRBV13 and TRBJ2-7 for the parts outside the CDR3, the full variable domain is AAGVIQSPRHLIKEKRETATLKCYPIPRHDTVYWYQQGPGQDPQFLISFYEKMQSDKGSIPDRFSAQQFSDYHSELNMSSLELGDSALYFCASSAGGEQYFGPGTRLTVT.

This chain links TRBV7-9 with TRBJ2-4; 9 positions match TRBD1. Germline V gene data show CDR1 as SEHNR and CDR2 as FQNEAQ (reference sequence). The CDR3 contains 15 residues. V was pared by 4 bases and J by 7 bases, with 8 bases of the junction left unmatched. The CDR3 loop is CASSYGQGTINIQYF. CDR3 in DNA: TGTGCCAGCAGCTACGGACAGGGGACGATTAACATTCAGTACTTC.

A few counts support this clone. The chain combines TRBV7-9 with TRBJ2-5; a possible D gene is TRBD2 (6 bases). Looked up from germline, CDR1 is SEHNR and CDR2 is FQNEAQ (reference sequence). Trimming took off 5 bases at V and 3 bases at J, with 13 bases between the two ends. The CDR3 is 14 amino acids. The CDR3 DNA follows: TGTGCCAGCAGCCCTGGGACTGCCAAAGAGACCCAGTACTTC. It encodes CASSPGTAKETQYF.

The CDR3, as DNA: TGTGCCAGCAGTGGGGATTATCAGCCCCAGCATTTT. Translation: CASSGDYQPQHF. V is TRBV2 and J is TRBJ1-5; D gene uncertain. Germline V lookup: CDR1 SNHLY, CDR2 FYNNEI. The CDR3 consists of 12 residues. V lost 4 bases to trimming and J lost 5 bases, with 6 bases between them. Based on the CDR3 plus reference TRBV2 and TRBJ1-5, the full variable domain is EPEVTQTPSHQVTQMGQEVILRCVPISNHLYFYWYRQILGQKVEFLVSFYNNEISEKSEIFDDQFSVERPDGSNFTLKIRSTKLEDSAMYFCASSGDYQPQHFGDGTRLSIL.

This chain joins TRBV7-9 and TRBJ1-2; D might be TRBD1 (6 bases). The germline V gene encodes CDR1 SEHNR and CDR2 FQNEAQ (reference sequence). V was clipped by 1 base and J by 4 bases, with 10 bases between them. The CDR3 loop spans 14 amino acids. CDR3 in amino acids: CASSLDGGGYGYTF. Here the CDR3 DNA reads TGTGCCAGCAGCTTAGATGGGGGCGGCTATGGCTACACCTTC.

The table lists this clone with a few counts. The chain combines TRBV11-2 with TRBJ1-6; no firm D call. The CDR3 is made up of 15 amino acids. Germline V gives CDR1 SGHAT, CDR2 FQNNGV. V shed 5 bases and J shed 7 bases, with 15 bases lying between them. The CDR3 DNA reads as TGTGCCAGCAGCCTCTCTGGCACCGGGAATTCACCCCTCCACTTT. Its translation is CASSLSGTGNSPLHF.

The chain uses TRBV27 and TRBJ2-3; D is uncertain. The CDR3 runs to 12 residues. The V gene lost 6 bases and the J gene lost 4 bases, with 8 bases spanning the gap. CDR1 is MNHEY and CDR2 is SMNVEV in the germline V gene (reference sequence). CDR3 sequence reads: CASSPRPDTQYF. The CDR3 DNA is TGTGCCAGCAGCCCTCGCCCAGATACGCAGTATTTT.

V usage is TRBV7-9 and J usage is TRBJ2-7; 7 bases map to TRBD1. From germline, CDR1 is SEHNR and CDR2 FQNEAQ (reference sequence). The CDR3 has 15 amino acids. J was trimmed by 4 bases and V by 6 bases; bases with no gene match: 12. Written as DNA, the CDR3 is TGTGCCAGCAGTCTACAGGGGCGCCTCTCGTACGAGCAGTACTTC. It encodes CASSLQGRLSYEQYF.

The chain recombines TRBV11-3 with TRBJ2-7; D could derive from TRBD1 or TRBD2 (5 bases each). V was cut by 0 bases and J by 1 base, with 13 bases left in between. The CDR3 is 16 amino acids. CDR1 SGHNT and CDR2 YENEEA come from the germline V gene. This chain's CDR3 is CASSLDQGDGSYEQYF. The CDR3 DNA sequence: TGTGCCAGCAGCTTAGACCAGGGAGACGGGTCCTACGAGCAGTACTTC.